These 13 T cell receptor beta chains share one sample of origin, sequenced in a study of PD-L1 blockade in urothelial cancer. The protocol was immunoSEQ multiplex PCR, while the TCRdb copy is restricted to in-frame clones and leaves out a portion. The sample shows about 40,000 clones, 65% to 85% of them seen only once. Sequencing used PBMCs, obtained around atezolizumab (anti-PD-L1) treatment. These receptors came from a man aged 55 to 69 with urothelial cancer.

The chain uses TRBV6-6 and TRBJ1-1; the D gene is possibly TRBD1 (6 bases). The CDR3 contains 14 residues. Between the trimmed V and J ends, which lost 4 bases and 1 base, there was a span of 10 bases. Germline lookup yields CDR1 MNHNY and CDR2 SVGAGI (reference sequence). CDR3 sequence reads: CASSSADRNTEAFF. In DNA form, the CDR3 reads TGTGCCAGCAGTTCCGCGGACAGGAACACTGAAGCTTTCTTT.

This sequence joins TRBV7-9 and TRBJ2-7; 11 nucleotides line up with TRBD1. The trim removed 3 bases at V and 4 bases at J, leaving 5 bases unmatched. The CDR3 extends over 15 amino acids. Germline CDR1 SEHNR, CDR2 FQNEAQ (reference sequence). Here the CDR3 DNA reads TGTGCCAGCAGCTTTTCCCGGGACAGGGGGTACGAGCAGTACTTC. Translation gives CASSFSRDRGYEQYF.

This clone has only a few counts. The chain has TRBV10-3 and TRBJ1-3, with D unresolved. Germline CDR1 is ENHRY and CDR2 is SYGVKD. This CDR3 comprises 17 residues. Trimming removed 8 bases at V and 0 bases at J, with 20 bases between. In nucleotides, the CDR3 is TGTGCCATCTTCATACCGGGATTCGAGGGCTCTGGAAACACCATATATTTT. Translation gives CAIFIPGFEGSGNTIYF.

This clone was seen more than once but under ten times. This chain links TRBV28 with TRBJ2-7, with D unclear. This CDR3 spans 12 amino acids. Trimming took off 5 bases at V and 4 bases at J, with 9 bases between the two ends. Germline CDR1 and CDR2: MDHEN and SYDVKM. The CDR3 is CASSPSEYEQYF. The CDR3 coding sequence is TGTGCCAGCAGTCCCAGTGAATACGAGCAGTACTTC. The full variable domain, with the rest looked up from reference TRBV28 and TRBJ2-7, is DVKVTQSSRYLVKRTGEKVFLECVQDMDHENMFWYRQDPGLGLRLIYFSYDVKMKEKGDIPEGYSVSREKKERFSLILESASTNQTSMYLCASSPSEYEQYFGPGTRLTVT.

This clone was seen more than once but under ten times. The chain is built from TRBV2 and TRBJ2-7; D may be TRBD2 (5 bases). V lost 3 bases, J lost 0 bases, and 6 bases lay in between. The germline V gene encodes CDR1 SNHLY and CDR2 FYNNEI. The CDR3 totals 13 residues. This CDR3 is CASSDGVSYEQYF. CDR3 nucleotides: TGTGCCAGCAGTGACGGGGTCTCCTACGAGCAGTACTTC.

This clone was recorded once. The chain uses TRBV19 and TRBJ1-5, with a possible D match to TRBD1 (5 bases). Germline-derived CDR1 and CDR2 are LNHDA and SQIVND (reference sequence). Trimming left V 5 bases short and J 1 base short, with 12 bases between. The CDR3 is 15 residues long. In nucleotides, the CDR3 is TGTGCCAGTAGTGGGGGGTACTTAAGCAATCAGCCCCAGCATTTT. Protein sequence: CASSGGYLSNQPQHF.

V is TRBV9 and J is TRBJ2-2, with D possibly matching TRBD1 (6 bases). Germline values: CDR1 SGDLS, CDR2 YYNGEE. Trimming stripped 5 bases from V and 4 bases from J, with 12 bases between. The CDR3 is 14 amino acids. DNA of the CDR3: TGTGCCAGCAGGCCAGGCAGGGGCACCGGGGAGCTGTTTTTT. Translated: CASRPGRGTGELFF.

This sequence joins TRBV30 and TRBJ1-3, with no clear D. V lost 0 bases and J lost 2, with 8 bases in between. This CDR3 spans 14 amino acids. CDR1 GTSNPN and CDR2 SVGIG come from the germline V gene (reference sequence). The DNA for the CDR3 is TGTGCCTGGAGTGTAGAGAGAACTGGAAACACCATATATTTT. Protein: CAWSVERTGNTIYF. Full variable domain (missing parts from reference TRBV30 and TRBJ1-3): SQTIHQWPATLVQPVGSPLSLECTVEGTSNPNLYWYRQAAGRGLQLLFYSVGIGQISSEVPQNLSASRPQDRQFILSSKKLLLSDSGFYLCAWSVERTGNTIYFGEGSWLTVV.

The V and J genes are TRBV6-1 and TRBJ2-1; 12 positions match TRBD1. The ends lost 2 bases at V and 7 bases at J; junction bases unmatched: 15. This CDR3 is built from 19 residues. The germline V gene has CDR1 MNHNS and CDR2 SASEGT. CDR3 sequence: CASSESGLGGTGGINEQFF. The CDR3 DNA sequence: TGTGCCAGCAGTGAAAGCGGGCTGGGCGGGACAGGGGGCATTAATGAGCAGTTCTTC.

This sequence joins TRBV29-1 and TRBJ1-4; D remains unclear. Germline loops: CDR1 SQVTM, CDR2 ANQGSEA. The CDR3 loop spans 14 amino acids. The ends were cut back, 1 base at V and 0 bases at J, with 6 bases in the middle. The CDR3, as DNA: TGCAGCGTTGAAGGAGATGCAACTAATGAAAAACTGTTTTTT. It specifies CSVEGDATNEKLFF.

The CDR3 is CASTPGGSYGYTF. In DNA, the CDR3 is TGTGCCAGCACCCCCGGTGGGAGCTATGGCTACACCTTC. The rearrangement uses TRBV25-1 and TRBJ1-2; D remains ambiguous. Trimming took 7 bases from V and 4 from J, leaving 13 bases between them. CDR1 is MGHDK and CDR2 is SYGVNS in the germline V gene. The CDR3 runs 13 residues.

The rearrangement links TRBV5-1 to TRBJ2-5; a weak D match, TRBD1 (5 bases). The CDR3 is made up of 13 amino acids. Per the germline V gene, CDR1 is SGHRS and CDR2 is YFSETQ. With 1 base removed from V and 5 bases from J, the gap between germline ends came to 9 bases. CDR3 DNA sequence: TGCGCCAGCAGCTTGCAGGGAAGCGAGACCCAGTACTTC. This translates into CASSLQGSETQYF.

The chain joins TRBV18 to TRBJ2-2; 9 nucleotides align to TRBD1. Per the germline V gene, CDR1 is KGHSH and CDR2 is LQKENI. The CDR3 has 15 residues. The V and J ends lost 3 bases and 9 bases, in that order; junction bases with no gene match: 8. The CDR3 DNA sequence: TGTGCCAGCTCACCGGGACAGGGACTCGCCAGGGAGCTGTTTTTT. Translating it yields CASSPGQGLARELFF.